The following is a T cell receptor (beta chain) sequence with its context. Using immunoSEQ multiplex PCR, the repertoire was profiled, and TCRdb retains in-frame clones only, with some absent. The sample holds some 630,000 clones; approximately 96% are singletons and the top ten take approximately 0.12%. The CDR3 sequence is 15 residues long. Germline trimming cut 6 bases from V and 0 bases from J; bases unmatched to any gene: 5. Germline CDR1 reads SNHLY; CDR2 reads FYNNEI. This sample was included in a study of shared clonotypes between healthy human individuals. Study-wide context: Per donor, CD8 memory used one plate, CD8 naive used two, CD4 memory used three and CD4 naive used three.

Selected positively for CCR7 and CD45RO-negative, naive CD8 cells excluded terminally differentiated effector memory CD45RA+ cells. The V call is TRBV2, the J call TRBJ2-7; 10 nucleotides line up with TRBD2. This receptor was identified in a woman aged 25-40 years in good health. Input material: naive CD8+ T cells sorted from blood. The CDR3 bases are TGTGCCAGCAGAGTAGGACTAGCGGCCTCCTACGAGCAGTACTTC. This encodes CASRVGLAASYEQYF.